The rows below give T cell receptor beta chains drawn from one sample of a study of blood T cell repertoires in COVID-19. The method was immunoSEQ multiplex PCR; TCRdb's version includes in-frame clones alone and lacks a portion of them. Counted here are tens of thousands of clones, 75% to 90% occurring once; the ten biggest clones make up about 20%. The sample consisted of peripheral blood. The receptors stem from a man between 65 and 79 years old who had recovered from COVID-19. The CDR3 runs from the conserved cysteine through the conserved F or W. The D gene is left open where the match is weak. Clone size is not always given. Where it is, it says once, few, many or a class for expanded clones.

j_call | clone_size | v_call | d_call | cdr3_nt | cdr3_aa
TRBJ1-4 | few | TRBV15 | TRBD1 | TGTGCCACCAGCTCAGGACAGGGAGCCGAAAAACTGTTTTTT | CATSSGQGAEKLFF
TRBJ1-1 | - | TRBV6-5 | - | TGTGCCAGCAACGACAGACTTAACACTGAAGCTTTCTTT | CASNDRLNTEAFF
TRBJ2-1 | medium-sized | TRBV28 | - | TGTGCCAGCAGTTCAAATAACTTGGAGCAGTTCTTC | CASSSNNLEQFF
TRBJ1-1 | - | TRBV29-1 | - | TGCAGCGTTGAAACGGGGAACACTGAAGCTTTCTTT | CSVETGNTEAFF
TRBJ2-1 | - | TRBV7-2 | - | TGTGCCAGCAGCTTAGGTGAGCGGCGTGAGCAGTTCTTC | CASSLGERREQFF
TRBJ1-3 | - | TRBV21-1 | - | TGTGCCAGCAGCAAACGGTCGGTACCCCCCATATATTTT | CASSKRSVPPIYF
TRBJ2-7 | - | TRBV9 | TRBD1 | TGTGCCAGCAGCGTAGACGGTGGTCAGGGGGTCTACGAGCAGTACTTC | CASSVDGGQGVYEQYF
TRBJ1-2 | - | TRBV19 | - | TGTGCCAGTAGGCACACAGGGTTCTATGGCTACACCTTC | CASRHTGFYGYTF
TRBJ2-3 | - | TRBV19 | TRBD2 | TGTGCCAGTAGCAACACGGGCTCGCGGGGGGCCCCAGATACGCAGTATTTT | CASSNTGSRGAPDTQYF
TRBJ2-1 | - | TRBV7-6 | TRBD2 | TGTGCCAGCAGCTTAGCCCCTAGCGGCTCCTACAATGAGCAGTTCTTC | CASSLAPSGSYNEQFF
TRBJ1-5 | - | TRBV3-1/TRBV3-2 | TRBD1 | TGTGCCAGCAGCCAACCCCGACGGGGACAGGGGAGTCAGCCCCAGCATTTT | CASSQPRRGQGSQPQHF
TRBJ1-5 | - | TRBV7-2 | - | TGTGCCAGCAGTGACGGACATTCTAGCAATCAGCCCCAGCATTTT | CASSDGHSSNQPQHF
TRBJ2-6 | - | TRBV28 | - | TGTGCCAGCACCACACTGACGGGACACTGGACCCCTGGGGCCAACGTCCTGACTTTC | CASTTLTGHWTPGANVLTF
TRBJ1-2 | - | TRBV28 | - | TGTGCCAGCAGCCCCACGACAGTCCTCTTTTCTACCTTC | CASSPTTVLFSTF
TRBJ2-1 | - | TRBV10-3 | - | TGTGCCATCAGTGACGTAAATGAGCAGTTCTTC | CAISDVNEQFF
TRBJ1-2 | many | TRBV19 | - | TGTGCCAGTAGTATAGACGGGACACATAACTATGGCTACACCTTC | CASSIDGTHNYGYTF